This T cell receptor beta chain was captured in a study of T cells in Graves' hyperthyroidism and ophthalmopathy. RNA transcripts were the template for amplifying TCR beta CDR3 regions. A first-round RT-PCR of the TCR CDR3 used the HTBI primer set. TCRdb ran MiXCR on the multiplex PCR reads and lists one entry per CDR3 protein. Of under 400,000 distinct CDR3 sequences listed, 15% to 18% are singletons. General study findings and limits: In the blood, most expanded thyroid clonotypes above 0.001 appeared as well. Classification by a 13 V-J model distinguished ophthalmopathy from stable hyperthyroidism.

The CDR3 covers 15 residues. Germline CDR1 DFQATT, CDR2 SNEGSKA (reference sequence). The V gene end was trimmed by 2 bases and the J gene end by 4 bases; junction bases not matched to a gene: 7. A note on this clonotype: What it recognizes is unknown.

Sample: blood. This chain connects TRBV20-1 to TRBJ2-7, with TRBD1 matching over 11 bases. This clonotype was obtained from a woman aged 18-30 years with Graves' hyperthyroidism that later progressed to Graves' ophthalmopathy. The CDR3 DNA sequence: TGCAGTGCTAGACTCGCCGGGACAGGGGGGTACGAGCAGTACTTC. Translated, it gives CSARLAGTGGYEQYF.